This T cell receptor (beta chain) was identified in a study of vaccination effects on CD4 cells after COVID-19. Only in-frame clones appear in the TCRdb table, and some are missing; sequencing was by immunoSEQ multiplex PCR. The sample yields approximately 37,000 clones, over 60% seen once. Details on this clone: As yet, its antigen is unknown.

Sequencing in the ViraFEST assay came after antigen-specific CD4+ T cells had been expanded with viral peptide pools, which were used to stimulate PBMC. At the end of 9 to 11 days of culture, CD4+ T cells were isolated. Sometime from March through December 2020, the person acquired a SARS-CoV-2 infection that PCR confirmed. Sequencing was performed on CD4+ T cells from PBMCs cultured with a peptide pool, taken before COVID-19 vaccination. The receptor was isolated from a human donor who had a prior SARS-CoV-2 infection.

The CDR3 here is CASSLADPGGYEQYF. CDR3 nucleotide sequence: TGCGCCAGCAGCTTAGCCGACCCAGGTGGCTACGAGCAGTACTTC. The chain links TRBV5-1 to TRBJ2-7; unclear D gene. V lost 2 bases, J lost 3 bases, and 15 bases lay in between. The V gene's germline CDR1 is SGHRS and CDR2 YFSETQ. The CDR3 totals 15 residues.